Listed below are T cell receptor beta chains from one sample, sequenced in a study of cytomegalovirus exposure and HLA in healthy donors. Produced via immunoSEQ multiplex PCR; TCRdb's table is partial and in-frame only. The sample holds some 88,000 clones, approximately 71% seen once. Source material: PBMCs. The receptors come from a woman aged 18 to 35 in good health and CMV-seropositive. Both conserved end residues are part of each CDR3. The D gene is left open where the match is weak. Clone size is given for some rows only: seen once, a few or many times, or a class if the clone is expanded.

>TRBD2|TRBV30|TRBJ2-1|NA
CAWSVGSGSLGNEQFF
TGTGCCTGGAGTGTGGGGAGCGGGAGTTTAGGCAATGAGCAGTTCTTC
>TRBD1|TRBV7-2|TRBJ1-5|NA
CASSRSGTGDQPQHF
TGTGCCAGCAGCCGCTCGGGGACAGGGGATCAGCCCCAGCATTTT
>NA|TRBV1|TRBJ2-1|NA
CTSSQEATRGISYNEQFF
TGCACCAGCAGCCAAGAAGCAACGCGGGGGATATCCTACAATGAGCAGTTCTTC
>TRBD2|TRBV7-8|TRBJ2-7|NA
CASSLIGGGDPYEQYF
TGTGCCAGCAGCTTAATAGGCGGGGGGGATCCTTACGAGCAGTACTTC
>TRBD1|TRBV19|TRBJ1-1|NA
CASKLSGGTEAFF
TGTGCCAGCAAACTTTCAGGGGGAACTGAAGCTTTCTTT
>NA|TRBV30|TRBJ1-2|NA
CAWGVGQLLWGYTF
TGTGCCTGGGGCGTTGGACAGCTCCTTTGGGGCTACACCTTC
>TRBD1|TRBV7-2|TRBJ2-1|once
CASSRDRGPNEQFF
TGTGCCAGCAGCCGGGACAGGGGGCCCAATGAGCAGTTCTTC
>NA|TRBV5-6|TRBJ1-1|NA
CASSFMGAGTEAFF
TGTGCCAGCAGCTTTATGGGGGCAGGCACTGAAGCTTTCTTT
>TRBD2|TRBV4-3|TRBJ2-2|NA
CASSQAQLAGGRELFF
TGCGCCAGCAGCCAAGCCCAACTAGCGGGGGGGCGGGAGCTGTTTTTT
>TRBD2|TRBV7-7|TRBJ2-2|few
CASSPGLAGGAGELFF
TGTGCCAGCAGCCCAGGACTAGCGGGGGGTGCCGGGGAGCTGTTTTTT
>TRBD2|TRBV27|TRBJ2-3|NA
CASARLAGDTADTQYF
TGTGCCAGCGCTCGGCTAGCGGGAGACACGGCAGATACGCAGTATTTT
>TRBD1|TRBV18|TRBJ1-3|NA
CASSPGQAGRNTIYF
TGTGCCAGCTCACCAGGACAGGCCGGAAGAAACACCATATATTTT
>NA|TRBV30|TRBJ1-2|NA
CASTPRQYGYTF
TGTGCCTCCACGCCCCGACAGTATGGCTACACCTTC
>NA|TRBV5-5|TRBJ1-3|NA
CASSLGGRTAGNTIYF
TGTGCCAGCAGCTTGGGGGGCCGCACTGCCGGAAACACCATATATTTT
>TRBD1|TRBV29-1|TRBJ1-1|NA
CSVVDRSIEAFF
TGCAGCGTTGTGGACAGGTCAATTGAAGCTTTCTTT
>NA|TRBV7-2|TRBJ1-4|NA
CASSLTAATNEKLFF
TGTGCCAGCAGCTTGACAGCTGCAACTAATGAAAAACTGTTTTTT
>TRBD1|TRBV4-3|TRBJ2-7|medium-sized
CASSQFRDSYSYEQYF
TGCGCCAGCAGCCAGTTCCGGGACAGTTACTCCTACGAGCAGTACTTC
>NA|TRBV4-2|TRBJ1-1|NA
CASSSQVNTEAFF
TGTGCCAGCAGCTCCCAGGTGAACACTGAAGCTTTCTTT
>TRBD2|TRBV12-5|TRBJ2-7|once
CASGLVTGASGKYEQYF
TGTGCTAGTGGTTTGGTTACCGGGGCTAGCGGGAAATACGAGCAGTACTTC